The clone carrying this T cell receptor beta chain was detected ten times or more. These data are taken from a study of kidney transplant recipient with SARS-CoV-2 infection. TCRdb re-analysed the reads in MiXCR, keeping a single row per CDR3 protein. The top ten clones hold less than 8.5% of a sample with fewer than 250,000 distinct CDR3 sequences, about 28% of them seen once. The CDR3 totals 14 residues. CDR1 SNHLY and CDR2 FYNNEI come from the germline V gene. Trimming stripped 5 bases from V and 0 bases from J, with 8 bases between. Sequencing was performed on a blood sample, taken at baseline and on day 111 from a kidney transplant recipient. The chain has TRBV2 and TRBJ1-5; D unclear. This sequence originates from a male patient in his thirties who had COVID-19 and was a kidney transplant recipient. A share of the T cells may be of graft donor origin. The CDR3 loop is CASSTPYSNQPQHF. In DNA, the CDR3 is TGTGCCAGCAGTACGCCCTATAGCAATCAGCCCCAGCATTTT.